The 18 T cell receptor beta chains reported below all come from one sample, sequenced in a study of shared clonotypes between healthy human individuals. Using immunoSEQ multiplex PCR, the repertoire was profiled, and TCRdb retains in-frame clones only, with some absent. The sample yields over 2 million clones, 95% seen once. Sequenced input: naive CD4+ T cells sorted from blood. Subset described: CD45RA+ positively selected. The receptors come from a man between 18 and 29 years old in good health.

The chain combines TRBV2 with TRBJ2-1; 7 positions match TRBD1. The CDR3 runs 14 residues. Per the germline V gene, CDR1 is SNHLY and CDR2 is FYNNEI. V shed 7 bases and J 7 bases; nucleotides not matched to a gene: 10. Written as DNA, the CDR3 is TGTGCCAGCACCGGGGCGGACAGGTTAAATGAGCAGTTCTTC. Translating gives CASTGADRLNEQFF.

This chain connects TRBV30 to TRBJ1-1; 7 bases match TRBD1. After removal of 4 bases from V and 2 bases from J, the junction contained 7 bases not matched to a gene. The CDR3 consists of 14 residues. Germline V CDR1 and CDR2: GTSNPN, SVGIG (reference sequence). Here the CDR3 reads CAWIQGGYNTEAFF. Here the CDR3 DNA reads TGTGCCTGGATCCAGGGGGGCTATAACACTGAAGCTTTCTTT.

This sequence joins TRBV5-1 and TRBJ1-5, with a tentative D call TRBD1 (6 bases). The CDR3 sequence is 13 residues long. The germline V gene has CDR1 SGHRS and CDR2 YFSETQ. Trimming removed 4 bases at V and 7 bases at J, with 12 bases between. The CDR3 DNA is TGCGCCAGCAGCCTTGACAGGTCCCAGCCCCAGCATTTT. Its protein product is CASSLDRSQPQHF.

The chain recombines TRBV19 with TRBJ1-5; TRBD1 matches at 9 bases. Germline CDR1 reads LNHDA; CDR2 reads SQIVND (reference sequence). The CDR3 is made up of 18 amino acids. After removal of 4 bases from V and 1 base from J, the junction contained 11 bases not matched to a gene. DNA for the CDR3: TGTGCCAGTAGTACCACGGGACAGGGTTTAACCAGCAATCAGCCCCAGCATTTT. Protein product: CASSTTGQGLTSNQPQHF.

About this clone: This sample includes further DNA sequences coding for the same CDR3. The CDR3 protein is CASSVGAGMNTEAFF. The CDR3 bases are TGTGCCAGCAGCGTAGGGGCGGGTATGAACACTGAAGCTTTCTTT. V and J are TRBV9 and TRBJ1-1; D remains unclear. V lost 0 bases to trimming and J lost 0 bases, with 9 bases between them. Germline CDR1 and CDR2: SGDLS and YYNGEE. The CDR3 runs to 15 residues.

The V and J genes are TRBV7-9 and TRBJ2-7, with 7 bases matching TRBD1. Trimming removed 1 base from V and 5 bases from J; junction bases left unmatched: 2. CDR1 SEHNR and CDR2 FQNEAQ come from the germline V gene (reference sequence). The CDR3 extends over 13 amino acids. CDR3 loop: CASSLEGANEQYF. CDR3 nucleotides: TGTGCCAGCAGCTTAGAGGGGGCGAACGAGCAGTACTTC.

As DNA, the CDR3 is TGTGCCATCAGTGAGTCGATAGCGGGAGTTTTAGAAAATGAGCAGTTCTTC. Protein: CAISESIAGVLENEQFF. The V and J genes are TRBV10-3 and TRBJ2-1, with 9 bases that match TRBD2. Germline lookup yields CDR1 ENHRY and CDR2 SYGVKD. The CDR3 runs 17 residues. V lost 0 bases, J lost 7 bases, and 10 bases stayed unmatched.

This clone was seen more than once but under ten times. The V and J genes are TRBV7-9 and TRBJ1-6; 8 bases align to TRBD1. The CDR3 contains 16 residues. J was trimmed by 10 bases and V by 5 bases; bases with no gene match: 13. Germline lookup yields CDR1 SEHNR and CDR2 FQNEAQ (reference sequence). DNA of the CDR3: TGTGCCAGCAGCACCCTCGCGGACAGGGAGAGGTCACCCCTCCACTTT. Amino acid sequence: CASSTLADRERSPLHF. Variable domain in full (rest from reference TRBV7-9 and TRBJ1-6): DTGVSQNPRHKITKRGQNVTFRCDPISEHNRLYWYRQTLGQGPEFLTYFQNEAQLEKSRLLSDRFSAERPKGSFSTLEIQRTEQGDSAMYLCASSTLADRERSPLHFGNGTRLTVT.

CDR3 region: CAWSEPSGRADTQYF. CDR3 sequence (DNA): TGTGCCTGGAGTGAGCCTAGCGGGAGGGCAGATACGCAGTATTTT. The gene calls are TRBV30 and TRBJ2-3; the match to TRBD2 covers 12 bases. The J segment lost 4 bases and the V segment lost 1 base, leaving 3 bases of the junction unmatched. This CDR3 comprises 15 residues. Germline-derived CDR1 and CDR2 are GTSNPN and SVGIG (reference sequence).

This clone was detected once. The chain has TRBV7-9 and TRBJ1-2; the D is unclear. CDR1 and CDR2 (germline): SEHNR, FQNEAQ (reference sequence). V was clipped by 0 bases and J by 4 bases, with 12 bases between them. The CDR3 sequence is 15 residues long. The CDR3 DNA is TGTGCCAGCAGCTTAGCGGTGGGTGTTGGCTATGGCTACACCTTC. This codes for CASSLAVGVGYGYTF.

The chain uses TRBV5-4 and TRBJ2-1; maybe TRBD1 (6 bases). The V gene lost 5 bases and the J gene lost 7 bases, with 19 bases spanning the gap. Germline assignment: CDR1 SGHNT and CDR2 YYREEE (reference sequence). This CDR3 has 15 residues. CDR3 amino acids: CASSLQGSAYNEQFF. CDR3 bases: TGTGCCAGCAGTTTACAGGGATCGGCATATAATGAGCAGTTCTTC.

V gene TRBV21-1 combines with J gene TRBJ1-4. TRBV21-1 is an annotated pseudogene. The CDR3 runs 16 residues. The CDR3 DNA follows: TGTGCCAGCAGCAAAGAATCGATGGCGGGTACCGAAAAACTGTTTTTT. This translates into CASSKESMAGTEKLFF.

The chain couples TRBV27 to TRBJ1-2, with no clear D. The V end lost 5 bases, the J end lost 1 base, and 11 bases lay between the germline ends. In germline, CDR1 is MNHEY, CDR2 SMNVEV (reference sequence). There are 14 residues in the CDR3. The CDR3: CASSGYPINYGYTF. CDR3 nucleotides: TGTGCCAGCAGTGGATACCCTATTAACTATGGCTACACCTTC.

J is TRBJ2-2 and V is TRBV5-1; D remains unclear. Trimming pared 2 bases from V and 6 bases from J, leaving 8 bases between. Germline CDR1 and CDR2: SGHRS and YFSETQ. The CDR3 is made up of 13 amino acids. The CDR3 nucleotides read TGCGCCAGCAGCTTATCCGTAGCCGGGGAGCTGTTTTTT. This sequence encodes CASSLSVAGELFF.

The gene calls are TRBV10-1 and TRBJ2-2; possibly TRBD2 for D (5 bases). Germline CDR1 WNHNN, CDR2 SYGVQD (reference sequence). The CDR3 sequence is 15 residues long. Deletions cut 3 bases from V and 2 bases from J, with 10 bases between. The CDR3 DNA follows: TGCGCCAGCAGTGACGGCGGAGGAAACACCGGGGAGCTGTTTTTT. This codes for CASSDGGGNTGELFF.

The chain is built from TRBV6-6 and TRBJ1-3; no firm D call. The germline gives CDR1 MNHNY, CDR2 SVGAGI (reference sequence). The CDR3 is 14 amino acids. Trimming stripped 5 bases from V and 0 bases from J, with 8 bases between. The CDR3 bases are TGTGCCAGCAGTACAGAAAACTCTGGAAACACCATATATTTT. Residues: CASSTENSGNTIYF.

As regards this clone: This sample also contains other DNA sequences that code for the same CDR3. The V call is TRBV5-4, the J call TRBJ1-3, with a weak D call TRBD1 (5 bases). The germline V gene encodes CDR1 SGHNT and CDR2 YYREEE (reference sequence). The CDR3 has 15 amino acids. Between the trimmed V and J ends, which lost 2 bases and 0 bases, there was a span of 9 bases. CDR3 coding DNA: TGTGCCAGCAGCTTAGACAGCCGCTCTGGAAACACCATATATTTT. Its protein product is CASSLDSRSGNTIYF.

The chain couples TRBV7-2 to TRBJ2-7; 10 bases align to TRBD2. Germline lookup yields CDR1 SGHTA and CDR2 FQGNSA. The V and J ends lost 1 base and 3 bases, in that order; junction bases with no gene match: 3. This CDR3 is 15 amino acids long. The CDR3 protein is CASSLGASGGYEQYF. As DNA, the CDR3 is TGTGCCAGCAGCTTAGGAGCTAGCGGGGGCTACGAGCAGTACTTC.